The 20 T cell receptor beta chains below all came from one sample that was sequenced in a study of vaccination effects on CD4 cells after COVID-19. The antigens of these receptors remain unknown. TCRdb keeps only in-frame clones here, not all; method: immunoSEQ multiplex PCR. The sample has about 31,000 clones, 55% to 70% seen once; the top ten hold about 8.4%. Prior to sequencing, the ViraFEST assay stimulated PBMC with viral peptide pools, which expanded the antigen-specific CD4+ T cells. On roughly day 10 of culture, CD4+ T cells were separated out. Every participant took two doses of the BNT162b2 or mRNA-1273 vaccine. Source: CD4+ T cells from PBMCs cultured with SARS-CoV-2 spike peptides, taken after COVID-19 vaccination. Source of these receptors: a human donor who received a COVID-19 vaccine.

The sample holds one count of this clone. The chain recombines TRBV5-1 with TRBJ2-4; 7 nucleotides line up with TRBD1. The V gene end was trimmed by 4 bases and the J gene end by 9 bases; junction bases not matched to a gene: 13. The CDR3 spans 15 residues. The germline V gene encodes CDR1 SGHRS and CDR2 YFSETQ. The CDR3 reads CASSPRQGAMGIQYF. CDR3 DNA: TGCGCCAGCAGCCCCCGACAGGGAGCGATGGGCATTCAGTACTTC.

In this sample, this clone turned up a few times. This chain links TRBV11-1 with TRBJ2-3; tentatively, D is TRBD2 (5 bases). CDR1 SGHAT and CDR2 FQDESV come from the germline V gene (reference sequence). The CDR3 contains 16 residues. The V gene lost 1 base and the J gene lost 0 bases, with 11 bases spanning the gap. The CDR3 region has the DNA TGTGCCAGCAGCTTAGGGGTGGGCGGGAGCACAGATACGCAGTATTTT. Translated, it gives CASSLGVGGSTDTQYF.

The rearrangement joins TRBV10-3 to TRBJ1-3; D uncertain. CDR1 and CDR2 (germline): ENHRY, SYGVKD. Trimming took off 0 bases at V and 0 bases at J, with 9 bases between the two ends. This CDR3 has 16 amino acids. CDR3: CAISESGSFSGNTIYF. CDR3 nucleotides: TGTGCCATCAGTGAGTCCGGGTCTTTCTCTGGAAACACCATATATTTT.

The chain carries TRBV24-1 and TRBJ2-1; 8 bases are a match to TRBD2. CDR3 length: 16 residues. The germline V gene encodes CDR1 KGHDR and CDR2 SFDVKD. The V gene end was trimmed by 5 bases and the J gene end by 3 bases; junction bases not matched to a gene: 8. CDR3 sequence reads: CATSALSGTNYNEQFF. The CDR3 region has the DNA TGTGCCACCAGTGCCCTTAGCGGGACAAACTACAATGAGCAGTTCTTC.

The CDR3 DNA reads TGCGCCAGCAGCGAGGCTAGTAGCGGGCTCCGTCTGGGCGGGGAGCTGTTTTTT. Encoded protein: CASSEASSGLRLGGELFF. This sequence joins TRBV5-1 and TRBJ2-2; the match to TRBD2 covers 7 bases. V trimming: 4 bases; J trimming: 7 bases; junction bases outside the gene matches: 19. The CDR3 runs 18 residues. CDR1 is SGHRS and CDR2 is YFSETQ in the germline V gene. Full variable domain (remainder filled in from reference TRBV5-1 and TRBJ2-2): KAGVTQTPRYLIKTRGQQVTLSCSPISGHRSVSWYQQTPGQGLQFLFEYFSETQRNKGNFPGRFSGRQFSNSRSEMNVSTLELGDSALYLCASSEASSGLRLGGELFFGEGSRLTVL.

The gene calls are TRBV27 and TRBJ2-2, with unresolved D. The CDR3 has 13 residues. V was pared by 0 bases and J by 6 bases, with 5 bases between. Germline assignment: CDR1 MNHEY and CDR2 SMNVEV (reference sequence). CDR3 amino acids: CASSLSVPGELFF. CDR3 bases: TGTGCCAGCAGTTTATCGGTTCCCGGGGAGCTGTTTTTT.

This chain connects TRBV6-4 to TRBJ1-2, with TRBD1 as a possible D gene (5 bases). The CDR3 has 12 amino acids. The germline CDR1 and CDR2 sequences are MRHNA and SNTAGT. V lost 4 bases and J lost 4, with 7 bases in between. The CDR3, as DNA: TGTGCCAGCAGTGGGACATCCTATGGCTACACCTTC. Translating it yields CASSGTSYGYTF.

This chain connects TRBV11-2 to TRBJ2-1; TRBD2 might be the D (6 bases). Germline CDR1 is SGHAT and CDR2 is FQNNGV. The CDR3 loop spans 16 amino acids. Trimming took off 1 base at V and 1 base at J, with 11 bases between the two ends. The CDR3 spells CASSLVSSGSYNEQFF. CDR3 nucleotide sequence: TGTGCCAGCAGCTTAGTGTCCAGCGGGTCCTACAATGAGCAGTTCTTC.

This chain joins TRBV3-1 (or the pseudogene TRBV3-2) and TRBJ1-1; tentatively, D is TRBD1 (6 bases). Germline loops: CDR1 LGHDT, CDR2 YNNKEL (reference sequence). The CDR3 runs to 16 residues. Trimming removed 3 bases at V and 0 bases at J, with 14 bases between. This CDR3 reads CASSQGGGYMNTEAFF. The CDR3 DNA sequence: TGTGCCAGCAGCCAGGGGGGGGGCTACATGAACACTGAAGCTTTCTTT.

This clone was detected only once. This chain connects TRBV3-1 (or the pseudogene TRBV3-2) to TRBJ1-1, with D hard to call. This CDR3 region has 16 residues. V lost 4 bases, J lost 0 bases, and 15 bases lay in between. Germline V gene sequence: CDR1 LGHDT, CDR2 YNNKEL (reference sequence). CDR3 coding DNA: TGTGCCAGCAGCCGTCGGGGAGGAGAGATGAACACTGAAGCTTTCTTT. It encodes CASSRRGGEMNTEAFF.

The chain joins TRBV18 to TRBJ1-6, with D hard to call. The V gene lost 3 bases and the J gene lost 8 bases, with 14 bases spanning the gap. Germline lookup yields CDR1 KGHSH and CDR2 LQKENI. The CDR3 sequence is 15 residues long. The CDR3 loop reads CASSPTTRPDSPLHF. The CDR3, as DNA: TGTGCCAGCTCACCTACGACCCGGCCGGATTCACCCCTCCACTTT.

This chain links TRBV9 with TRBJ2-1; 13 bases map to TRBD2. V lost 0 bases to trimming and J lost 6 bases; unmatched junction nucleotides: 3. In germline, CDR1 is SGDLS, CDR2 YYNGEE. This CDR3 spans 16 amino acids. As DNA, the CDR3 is TGTGCCAGCAGCGTAGGTTGGACTAGCGGGAGCAATGAGCAGTTCTTC. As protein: CASSVGWTSGSNEQFF.

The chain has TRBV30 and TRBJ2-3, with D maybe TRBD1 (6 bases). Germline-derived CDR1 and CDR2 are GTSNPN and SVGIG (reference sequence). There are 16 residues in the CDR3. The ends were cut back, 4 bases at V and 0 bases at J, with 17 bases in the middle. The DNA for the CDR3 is TGTGCCTGGACAGGCCGACAGGCCGGTAGCACAGATACGCAGTATTTT. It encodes CAWTGRQAGSTDTQYF.

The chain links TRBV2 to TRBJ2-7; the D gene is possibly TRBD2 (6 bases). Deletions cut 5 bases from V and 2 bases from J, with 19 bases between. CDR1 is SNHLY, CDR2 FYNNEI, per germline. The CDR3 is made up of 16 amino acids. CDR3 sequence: CASSPGRGSAAYEQYF. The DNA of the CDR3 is TGTGCCAGCAGTCCCGGCCGGGGGAGCGCAGCCTACGAGCAGTACTTC.

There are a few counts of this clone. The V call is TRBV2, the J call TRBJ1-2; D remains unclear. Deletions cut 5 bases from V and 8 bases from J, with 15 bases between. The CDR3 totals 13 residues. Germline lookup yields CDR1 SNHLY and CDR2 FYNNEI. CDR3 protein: CASSKGYREGYTF. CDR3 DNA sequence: TGTGCCAGCAGTAAAGGGTACCGGGAAGGCTACACCTTC.

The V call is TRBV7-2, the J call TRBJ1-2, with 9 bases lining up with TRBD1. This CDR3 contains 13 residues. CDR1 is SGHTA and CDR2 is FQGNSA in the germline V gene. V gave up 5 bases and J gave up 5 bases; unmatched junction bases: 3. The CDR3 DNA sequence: TGTGCCAGCAGCCGGGACAGGGTTTATGGCTACACCTTC. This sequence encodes CASSRDRVYGYTF.

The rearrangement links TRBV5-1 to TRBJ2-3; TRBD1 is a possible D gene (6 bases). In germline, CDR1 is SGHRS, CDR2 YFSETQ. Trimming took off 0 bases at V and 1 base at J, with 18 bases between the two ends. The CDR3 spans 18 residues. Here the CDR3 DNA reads TGCGCCAGCAGCTTGGGGGGACACAACTCCCTAGGCACAGATACGCAGTATTTT. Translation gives CASSLGGHNSLGTDTQYF. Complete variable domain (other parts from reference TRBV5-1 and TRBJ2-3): KAGVTQTPRYLIKTRGQQVTLSCSPISGHRSVSWYQQTPGQGLQFLFEYFSETQRNKGNFPGRFSGRQFSNSRSEMNVSTLELGDSALYLCASSLGGHNSLGTDTQYFGPGTRLTVL.

CDR3 nucleotides: TGCGCCAGCAGCTTGGACAGGGTTGGGAACACCGGGGAGCTGTTTTTT. This translates into CASSLDRVGNTGELFF. The chain recombines TRBV5-1 with TRBJ2-2; a weak D match, TRBD1 (6 bases). The CDR3 extends over 16 amino acids. CDR1 SGHRS and CDR2 YFSETQ come from the germline V gene. V lost 0 bases to trimming and J lost 1 base, with 10 bases between them.

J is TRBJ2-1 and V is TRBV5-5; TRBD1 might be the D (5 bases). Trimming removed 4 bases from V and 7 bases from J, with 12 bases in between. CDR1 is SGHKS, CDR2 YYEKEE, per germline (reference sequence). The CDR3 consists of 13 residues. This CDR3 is CASSPLRQNEQFF. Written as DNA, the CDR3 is TGTGCCAGCAGCCCACTAAGACAGAATGAGCAGTTCTTC.

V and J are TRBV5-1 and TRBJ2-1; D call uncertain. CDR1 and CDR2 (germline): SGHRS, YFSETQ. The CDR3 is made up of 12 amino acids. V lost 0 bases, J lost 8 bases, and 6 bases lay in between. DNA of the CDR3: TGCGCCAGCAGCTTGGAGGGTTATGAGCAGTTCTTC. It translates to CASSLEGYEQFF.